One and the same sample provided the 28 T cell receptor beta chains below, sequenced in a study of ipilimumab plus nivolumab after autologous stem cell transplantation. Assay used: immunoSEQ multiplex PCR; TCRdb lists only in-frame clones, some missing. Of 1,700 or so clones listed, around nine tenths were seen once; the top ten hold over 20%. Sequencing used PBMCs, obtained in a trial of ipilimumab plus nivolumab as post-transplant consolidation. These receptors were obtained from a male donor with multiple myeloma.

This clone was detected only a few times. Written as DNA, the CDR3 is TGTGCCACCAGACAGGAAACAACCTATAGCAATCAGCCCCAGCATTTT. Residues: CATRQETTYSNQPQHF. The chain recombines TRBV27 with TRBJ1-5, with D possibly being TRBD1 (6 bases). The V end lost 10 bases, the J end lost 0 bases, and 19 bases lay between the germline ends. Germline assignment: CDR1 MNHEY and CDR2 SMNVEV (reference sequence). There are 16 residues in the CDR3.

The CDR3 region has the DNA TGTGCCAGCACACCCAACGGAGGGGAAAAACTGTTTTTT. Translating gives CASTPNGGEKLFF. The genes are TRBV2 and TRBJ1-4, with no clear D. CDR3 length: 13 residues. V shed 7 bases and J shed 8 bases, with 14 bases lying between them. Germline loops: CDR1 SNHLY, CDR2 FYNNEI.

The chain carries TRBV7-6 and TRBJ1-2, with a possible D match to TRBD1 (6 bases). V shed 5 bases and J shed 4 bases, with 11 bases lying between them. Germline loops: CDR1 SGHVS, CDR2 FNYEAQ. The CDR3 is 13 amino acids. The CDR3 coding sequence is TGTGCCAGCAGCCCGGGGGGCAGCTATGGCTACACCTTC. Protein sequence: CASSPGGSYGYTF.

V is TRBV25-1 and J is TRBJ1-4; D remains unclear. The CDR3 runs 14 residues. Germline CDR1 and CDR2: MGHDK and SYGVNS. V was shortened by 2 bases and J by 5 bases, with 9 bases between the two germline ends. CDR3 bases: TGTGCCAGCAGTGAAATTGACAAGAATGAAAAACTGTTTTTT. Translated, it gives CASSEIDKNEKLFF.

The chain carries TRBV19 and TRBJ1-2; D is uncertain. V lost 5 bases to trimming and J lost 5 bases, with 18 bases between them. The CDR3 is made up of 15 amino acids. Germline CDR1 LNHDA, CDR2 SQIVND (reference sequence). CDR3 nucleotides: TGTGCCAGTAGTCTCGACACCTACGGACGATATGGCTACACCTTC. This codes for CASSLDTYGRYGYTF. The variable domain in full, completed from reference TRBV19 and TRBJ1-2, reads DGGITQSPKYLFRKEGQNVTLSCEQNLNHDAMYWYRQDPGQGLRLIYYSQIVNDFQKGDIAEGYSVSREKKESFPLTVTSAQKNPTAFYLCASSLDTYGRYGYTFGSGTRLTVV.

The rearrangement links TRBV19 to TRBJ1-1; 7 positions agree with TRBD1. V was clipped by 10 bases and J by 1 base; unmatched bases: 3. Germline V gene lookup returns CDR1 LNHDA and CDR2 SQIVND (reference sequence). The CDR3 has 12 amino acids. CDR3 bases: TGTGCCAACAGGGGCGGGAACACTGAAGCTTTCTTT. This gives the protein CANRGGNTEAFF.

The chain couples TRBV19 to TRBJ2-2; maybe TRBD1 (5 bases). The length of the CDR3 is 15 residues. Looked up from germline, CDR1 is LNHDA and CDR2 is SQIVND (reference sequence). V lost 6 bases to trimming and J lost 3 bases, with 14 bases between them. The DNA for the CDR3 is TGTGCCAGTAGCCGCGACACAGGTTACACCGGGGAGCTGTTTTTT. This gives the protein CASSRDTGYTGELFF.

J is TRBJ2-2 and V is TRBV5-4; 7 bases line up with TRBD2. The V gene end was trimmed by 5 bases and the J gene end by 1 base; junction bases not matched to a gene: 5. Germline CDR1 is SGHNT and CDR2 is YYREEE (reference sequence). The CDR3 length is 15 residues. For the CDR3, the DNA is TGTGCCAGCAGACTCGGGGGGAAGAACACCGGGGAGCTGTTTTTT. It encodes CASRLGGKNTGELFF.

This chain's CDR3 is CASSLTGGTSGTGELFF. In DNA, the CDR3 is TGTGCCAGCAGCTTAACCGGCGGCACCTCGGGCACCGGGGAGCTGTTTTTT. V is TRBV7-3 and J is TRBJ2-2; D gene unclear. The ends were cut back, 0 bases at V and 4 bases at J, with 15 bases in the middle. This CDR3 region has 17 residues. Germline V gene data show CDR1 as SGHTA and CDR2 as FQGTGA.

This rearrangement joins TRBV18 to TRBJ1-4; D remains unclear. Germline V lookup: CDR1 KGHSH, CDR2 LQKENI. V lost 5 bases to trimming and J lost 2 bases, with 15 bases between them. This CDR3 has 16 residues. The chain's CDR3 is CASSTSQTGTNEKLFF. The CDR3 nucleotides read TGTGCCAGCTCAACCTCACAGACCGGGACTAATGAAAAACTGTTTTTT.

The chain uses TRBV5-1 and TRBJ1-5, with 12 positions matching TRBD1. The CDR3 is 17 residues long. The ends lost 4 bases at V and 2 bases at J; junction bases unmatched: 7. From germline, CDR1 is SGHRS and CDR2 YFSETQ. For the CDR3, the DNA is TGCGCCAGCAGCCCAGGGACAGGGGGCGCGGGCAATCAGCCCCAGCATTTT. Translated, it gives CASSPGTGGAGNQPQHF.

The chain has TRBV14 and TRBJ1-6; unclear D gene. Germline CDR1 and CDR2: SGHDN and FVKESK. V lost 0 bases, J lost 2 bases, and 8 bases lay in between. The CDR3 totals 16 residues. The CDR3 DNA sequence: TGTGCCAGCAGCCAAGATGCCAGCGCCTATAATTCACCCCTCCACTTT. Translated: CASSQDASAYNSPLHF.

The V gene is TRBV5-1, the J gene TRBJ2-7; D is perhaps TRBD1 or TRBD2 (6 bases each). Trimming took 3 bases from V and 7 from J, leaving 26 bases between them. This CDR3 is 17 amino acids long. Looked up from germline, CDR1 is SGHRS and CDR2 is YFSETQ. The DNA of the CDR3 is TGCGCCAGCAGCTGGGGCGCCCTAGTGGGGGGCGCGGGGGAGCAGTACTTC. Translating it yields CASSWGALVGGAGEQYF. The whole variable domain, remainder taken from reference TRBV5-1 and TRBJ2-7, is KAGVTQTPRYLIKTRGQQVTLSCSPISGHRSVSWYQQTPGQGLQFLFEYFSETQRNKGNFPGRFSGRQFSNSRSEMNVSTLELGDSALYLCASSWGALVGGAGEQYFGPGTRLTVT.

The CDR3 here is CASSVAGAYNEQFF. The DNA for the CDR3 is TGTGCCAGCAGCGTAGCGGGGGCCTACAATGAGCAGTTCTTC. The chain has TRBV9 and TRBJ2-1; D is perhaps TRBD2 (6 bases). Germline CDR1 and CDR2: SGDLS and YYNGEE. This CDR3 has 14 amino acids. V lost 0 bases to trimming and J lost 2 bases, with 6 bases between them.

This sequence joins TRBV11-2 and TRBJ1-1; D call uncertain. The CDR3 covers 18 residues. The V and J ends lost 4 bases and 0 bases respectively, with 21 bases between them. The germline CDR1 and CDR2 sequences are SGHAT and FQNNGV. CDR3: CASSSLGRLRGLNTEAFF. The CDR3, as DNA: TGTGCCAGCAGCTCCCTTGGACGGCTACGGGGTTTGAACACTGAAGCTTTCTTT.

The chain's CDR3 is CASNRAGGNTGELFF. The CDR3 DNA reads as TGTGCCAGCAATCGCGCGGGGGGAAACACCGGGGAGCTGTTTTTT. This rearrangement joins TRBV6-1 to TRBJ2-2; TRBD2 matches 8 bases. The CDR3 totals 15 residues. Germline V gives CDR1 MNHNS, CDR2 SASEGT. V was clipped by 7 bases and J by 2 bases; unmatched bases: 6.

This rearrangement joins TRBV30 to TRBJ2-7, with D tentatively TRBD1 (6 bases). Trimming took off 4 bases at V and 2 bases at J, with 15 bases between the two ends. Germline CDR1 reads GTSNPN; CDR2 reads SVGIG (reference sequence). CDR3 size: 14 residues. This chain's CDR3 is CAWNRAAVAYEQYF. The CDR3 nucleotides read TGTGCCTGGAACAGGGCCGCCGTGGCCTACGAGCAGTACTTC.

This sequence joins TRBV7-9 and TRBJ1-4; 9 bases line up with TRBD1. The germline V gene has CDR1 SEHNR and CDR2 FQNEAQ (reference sequence). V lost 5 bases, J lost 8 bases, and 6 bases stayed unmatched. This CDR3 region has 14 residues. This CDR3 is CASSQGQGGEKLFF. The CDR3 DNA follows: TGTGCCAGCAGCCAGGGACAGGGAGGGGAAAAACTGTTTTTT.

The chain uses TRBV19 and TRBJ1-5; TRBD1 matches 8 bases. V gave up 2 bases and J gave up 4 bases; unmatched junction bases: 7. CDR3 length: 16 amino acids. Per the germline V gene, CDR1 is LNHDA and CDR2 is SQIVND (reference sequence). This CDR3 reads CASSITGGERNQPQHF. Written as DNA, the CDR3 is TGTGCCAGTAGTATAACAGGGGGAGAACGGAATCAGCCCCAGCATTTT.

A single count supports this clone. The chain combines TRBV7-3 with TRBJ1-1, with a tentative D call TRBD1 (6 bases). The CDR3 is made up of 17 amino acids. Trimming cost V 1 base and J 6 bases, with 21 bases left between them. Germline loops: CDR1 SGHTA, CDR2 FQGTGA. The CDR3 bases are TGTGCCAGCAGCTTAAGCAGGGAGGGGGAAAAAAAGTCTGAAGCTTTCTTT. As protein: CASSLSREGEKKSEAFF.

This clone was counted a single time. The CDR3 sequence: CASSPLDAYEQYF. For the CDR3, the DNA is TGCGCCAGCAGCCCCCTCGACGCATACGAGCAGTACTTC. J is TRBJ2-7 and V is TRBV5-1; D is undetermined. The V end was cut by 4 bases, the J end by 4 bases, with 12 bases between. This CDR3 comprises 13 residues. CDR1 is SGHRS and CDR2 is YFSETQ in the germline V gene. Based on the CDR3 plus reference TRBV5-1 and TRBJ2-7, the full variable domain is KAGVTQTPRYLIKTRGQQVTLSCSPISGHRSVSWYQQTPGQGLQFLFEYFSETQRNKGNFPGRFSGRQFSNSRSEMNVSTLELGDSALYLCASSPLDAYEQYFGPGTRLTVT.

The chain uses TRBV7-2 and TRBJ2-7; D gene unclear. Germline CDR1 and CDR2: SGHTA and FQGNSA. The CDR3 has 11 residues. V was pared by 4 bases and J by 3 bases, with 4 bases between. CDR3 coding DNA: TGTGCCAGCAGCTCCTTCTACGAGCAGTACTTC. Its translation: CASSSFYEQYF.

The chain is built from TRBV25-1 and TRBJ2-3; no clear D gene. With 4 bases removed from V and 1 base from J, the gap between germline ends came to 9 bases. This CDR3 is 14 amino acids long. Germline V CDR1 and CDR2: MGHDK, SYGVNS. The CDR3 DNA reads TGTGCCAGCAGTGGAATGTTAGGCACAGATACGCAGTATTTT. Protein product: CASSGMLGTDTQYF.

The chain has TRBV5-1 and TRBJ2-1; 11 nucleotides agree with TRBD1. V lost 1 base to trimming and J lost 9 bases; unmatched junction nucleotides: 9. The CDR3 runs to 16 residues. Germline assignment: CDR1 SGHRS and CDR2 YFSETQ. CDR3 in amino acids: CASSLKTGQGAGEQFF. In nucleotides, the CDR3 is TGCGCCAGCAGCTTGAAGACTGGACAGGGGGCCGGTGAGCAGTTCTTC.

The chain joins TRBV5-1 to TRBJ2-7, with D hard to call. The CDR3 covers 15 residues. Germline V gene data show CDR1 as SGHRS and CDR2 as YFSETQ. Trimming took off 3 bases at V and 0 bases at J, with 13 bases between the two ends. The CDR3 region is CASSWVPVSSYEQYF. Here the CDR3 DNA reads TGCGCCAGCAGCTGGGTCCCAGTGAGCTCCTACGAGCAGTACTTC.

The rearrangement uses TRBV9 and TRBJ2-7; unclear D gene. Germline CDR1 SGDLS, CDR2 YYNGEE. The CDR3 has 14 residues. Trimming took 0 bases from V and 2 from J, leaving 9 bases between them. CDR3 in amino acids: CASSVVGGPYEQYF. The CDR3 DNA follows: TGTGCCAGCAGCGTAGTGGGCGGCCCCTACGAGCAGTACTTC.

The chain is built from TRBV19 and TRBJ1-1; no definite D call. Trimming removed 3 bases from V and 0 bases from J, with 8 bases in between. This CDR3 spans 14 amino acids. The germline V gene has CDR1 LNHDA and CDR2 SQIVND (reference sequence). This CDR3 is CASSILGLNTEAFF. CDR3 DNA: TGTGCCAGTAGTATTCTTGGCTTGAACACTGAAGCTTTCTTT.

This chain links TRBV28 with TRBJ1-1; the D is unclear. Trimming removed 6 bases from V and 4 bases from J, with 18 bases in between. Germline CDR1 reads MDHEN; CDR2 reads SYDVKM. The CDR3 extends over 15 amino acids. DNA for the CDR3: TGTGCCAGCAGCCCGGGGTGGGCGGTGGGCACTGAAGCTTTCTTT. It translates to CASSPGWAVGTEAFF.